A selection of T cell receptor beta chains follows, all from one sample in a study of T cell repertoires in aging, cancer and after chemotherapy. TCRdb processed the multiplex PCR reads anew with MiXCR; each CDR3 protein has one entry. The data contain roughly 8,600 distinct CDR3 sequences, about 30% of them seen just once; the ten biggest clones take up 9.5% to 12%. The sequenced sample was blood. All receptors come from a human donor in good health. Both conserved end residues are part of each CDR3. Each record gives: clone size, V gene, J gene, D gene, CDR3 protein, CDR3 DNA. A D gene is named only where the DNA matches it firmly. A clone size is listed for some rows: how often the clone was seen (once, few, many), or a class if it is expanded.

abundance: -; v_gene: TRBV15; j_gene: TRBJ2-4; d_gene: -; CDR3aa: CATSRDRVASLAKNIQYF; CDR3nt: TGTGCCACCAGCAGAGATCGAGTTGCTAGCTTAGCCAAAAACATTCAGTACTTC
abundance: -; v_gene: TRBV30; j_gene: TRBJ1-1; d_gene: -; CDR3aa: CASAGQSGAEAFF; CDR3nt: TGTGCCTCCGCGGGACAATCCGGGGCTGAAGCTTTCTTT
abundance: -; v_gene: TRBV5-1; j_gene: TRBJ2-5; d_gene: -; CDR3aa: CASSPGRGHETQYF; CDR3nt: TGCGCCAGCAGCCCGGGGAGGGGGCATGAGACCCAGTACTTC
abundance: -; v_gene: TRBV6-4; j_gene: TRBJ2-2; d_gene: TRBD1; CDR3aa: CASKGKQGGTGELFF; CDR3nt: TGTGCCAGCAAAGGGAAACAGGGGGGCACCGGGGAGCTGTTTTTT
abundance: -; v_gene: TRBV5-5; j_gene: TRBJ2-1; d_gene: TRBD2; CDR3aa: CASSMGLAGETYNEQFF; CDR3nt: TGTGCCAGCAGCATGGGACTAGCGGGGGAGACCTACAATGAGCAGTTCTTC
abundance: few; v_gene: TRBV11-2; j_gene: TRBJ2-7; d_gene: -; CDR3aa: CASSSGPEQYF; CDR3nt: TGTGCCAGCAGCTCCGGACCAGAGCAGTACTTC
abundance: -; v_gene: TRBV7-2; j_gene: TRBJ1-5; d_gene: TRBD1; CDR3aa: CASSPWTGSGNQPQHF; CDR3nt: TGTGCCAGCAGCCCCTGGACAGGCTCGGGCAATCAGCCCCAGCATTTT
abundance: -; v_gene: TRBV6-2/TRBV6-3; j_gene: TRBJ1-3; d_gene: -; CDR3aa: CASTSLTDSGNTIYF; CDR3nt: TGTGCCAGCACCAGCCTGACAGACTCTGGAAACACCATATATTTT
abundance: -; v_gene: TRBV13; j_gene: TRBJ2-7; d_gene: TRBD2; CDR3aa: CASTPPGGNGFEQYF; CDR3nt: TGTGCCAGCACCCCACCCGGGGGGAACGGGTTCGAGCAGTACTTC
abundance: medium-sized; v_gene: TRBV6-6; j_gene: TRBJ2-7; d_gene: -; CDR3aa: CASSYKDSYEQYF; CDR3nt: TGTGCCAGCAGTTACAAGGACAGCTACGAGCAGTACTTC
abundance: -; v_gene: TRBV6-1; j_gene: TRBJ2-1; d_gene: TRBD1; CDR3aa: CASLPGTASYNEQFF; CDR3nt: TGTGCCAGCCTTCCGGGGACAGCCTCCTACAATGAGCAGTTCTTC
abundance: -; v_gene: TRBV28; j_gene: TRBJ2-5; d_gene: -; CDR3aa: CASSRDNQDTQYF; CDR3nt: TGTGCTAGCAGCCGGGACAACCAAGACACCCAGTACTTT
abundance: -; v_gene: TRBV6-5; j_gene: TRBJ1-1; d_gene: TRBD1; CDR3aa: CASSGGQGATEAFF; CDR3nt: TGTGCCAGCAGTGGGGGACAGGGCGCCACTGAAGCTTTCTTT
abundance: medium-sized; v_gene: TRBV19; j_gene: TRBJ2-2; d_gene: -; CDR3aa: CASSMGPAGELFF; CDR3nt: TGTGCCAGTAGTATGGGGCCGGCCGGGGAGCTGTTTTTT
abundance: -; v_gene: TRBV11-1; j_gene: TRBJ2-2; d_gene: -; CDR3aa: CASSLGENRELFF; CDR3nt: TGTGCCAGCAGCTTAGGGGAAAACCGGGAGCTGTTTTTT
abundance: medium-sized; v_gene: TRBV5-5; j_gene: TRBJ2-2; d_gene: -; CDR3aa: CASSSGTLTGELFF; CDR3nt: TGTGCCAGCAGTTCCGGGACCCTAACCGGGGAGCTGTTTTTT
abundance: few; v_gene: TRBV12-3/TRBV12-4; j_gene: TRBJ1-5; d_gene: -; CDR3aa: CASSFGGLNQPQHF; CDR3nt: TGTGCCAGCAGTTTCGGGGGACTCAATCAGCCCCAGCATTTT
abundance: few; v_gene: TRBV27; j_gene: TRBJ2-7; d_gene: TRBD1; CDR3aa: CASSFQGAEYEQYF; CDR3nt: TGTGCCAGCAGTTTCCAGGGGGCTGAATACGAGCAGTACTTC
abundance: -; v_gene: TRBV27; j_gene: TRBJ2-7; d_gene: TRBD2; CDR3aa: CASSVSGAAAVLYF; CDR3nt: TGTGCCAGCAGCGTTAGCGGGGCCGCCGCGGTTCTGTACTTC
abundance: -; v_gene: TRBV19; j_gene: TRBJ1-2; d_gene: TRBD1; CDR3aa: CASSPTGTENYGYTF; CDR3nt: TGTGCCAGTAGCCCGACAGGGACCGAAAACTATGGCTACACCTTC
abundance: few; v_gene: TRBV7-9; j_gene: TRBJ1-1; d_gene: -; CDR3aa: CASSSGYEAFF; CDR3nt: TGTGCCAGCAGCTCAGGGTATGAAGCTTTCTTT
abundance: few; v_gene: TRBV12-3/TRBV12-4; j_gene: TRBJ2-2; d_gene: -; CDR3aa: CASSPRGTNTGELFF; CDR3nt: TGTGCCAGCAGCCCCCGGGGGACGAACACCGGGGAGCTGTTTTTT
abundance: few; v_gene: TRBV6-1; j_gene: TRBJ2-1; d_gene: -; CDR3aa: CASIDPPRQGGYNEQFF; CDR3nt: TGTGCCAGCATCGACCCCCCTCGACAGGGAGGCTACAATGAGCAGTTCTTC
abundance: -; v_gene: TRBV10-3; j_gene: TRBJ1-6; d_gene: -; CDR3aa: CAIGTPGTPLHF; CDR3nt: TGTGCCATCGGGACCCCAGGGACACCCCTCCACTTT
abundance: -; v_gene: TRBV27; j_gene: TRBJ2-1; d_gene: TRBD2; CDR3aa: CASSSSGGPYNEQFF; CDR3nt: TGTGCCAGCAGTTCTAGCGGGGGGCCTTACAATGAGCAGTTCTTC
abundance: few; v_gene: TRBV6-1; j_gene: TRBJ1-1; d_gene: TRBD1; CDR3aa: CASRVTGANTEAFF; CDR3nt: TGTGCCAGCAGGGTGACAGGGGCGAACACTGAAGCTTTCTTT
abundance: medium-sized; v_gene: TRBV19; j_gene: TRBJ2-5; d_gene: -; CDR3aa: CASSSGDVQETQYF; CDR3nt: TGTGCCAGTAGTAGCGGGGATGTCCAAGAGACCCAGTACTTC
abundance: -; v_gene: TRBV18; j_gene: TRBJ1-1; d_gene: -; CDR3aa: CAGSPRTQGTEAFF; CDR3nt: TGTGCCGGCTCCCCCAGGACGCAGGGCACTGAAGCTTTCTTT
abundance: -; v_gene: TRBV10-3; j_gene: TRBJ1-2; d_gene: TRBD1; CDR3aa: CAISGQGGGYTF; CDR3nt: TGTGCCATCAGCGGACAGGGGGGGGGCTACACCTTC
abundance: -; v_gene: TRBV19; j_gene: TRBJ1-5; d_gene: -; CDR3aa: CASSSQGNQPQHF; CDR3nt: TGTGCCAGTAGTTCACAGGGTAATCAGCCCCAGCATTTT
abundance: once; v_gene: TRBV5-4; j_gene: TRBJ2-1; d_gene: -; CDR3aa: CASSSGTHSYNEQFF; CDR3nt: TGTGCCAGCAGCTCCGGGACACACTCCTACAATGAGCAGTTCTTC
abundance: -; v_gene: TRBV4-3; j_gene: TRBJ2-2; d_gene: TRBD2; CDR3aa: CASSQDTGGAGELFF; CDR3nt: TGCGCCAGCAGCCAAGATACGGGGGGAGCCGGGGAGCTGTTTTTT
abundance: -; v_gene: TRBV18; j_gene: TRBJ1-1; d_gene: -; CDR3aa: CASSPDGNTEAFF; CDR3nt: TGTGCCAGCTCACCAGATGGGAACACTGAAGCTTTCTTT
abundance: -; v_gene: TRBV7-6; j_gene: TRBJ2-1; d_gene: -; CDR3aa: CASSLQPDEQFF; CDR3nt: TGTGCCAGCAGCCTCCAGCCGGATGAGCAGTTCTTC
abundance: -; v_gene: TRBV10-2; j_gene: TRBJ1-6; d_gene: -; CDR3aa: CASSGAYNSPLHF; CDR3nt: TGCGCCAGCAGCGGGGCATATAATTCACCCCTCCACTTT
abundance: -; v_gene: TRBV12-3/TRBV12-4; j_gene: TRBJ2-3; d_gene: TRBD1; CDR3aa: CASSNRDRKGTDTQYF; CDR3nt: TGTGCCAGCAGTAACCGGGACAGAAAGGGCACAGATACGCAGTATTTT
abundance: -; v_gene: TRBV27; j_gene: TRBJ2-7; d_gene: -; CDR3aa: CASSPGRPSSYEQYF; CDR3nt: TGTGCCAGCAGTCCGGGGAGGCCCAGCTCCTACGAGCAGTACTTC
abundance: -; v_gene: TRBV6-5; j_gene: TRBJ1-5; d_gene: -; CDR3aa: CASSYSRGRNQPQHF; CDR3nt: TGTGCCAGCAGTTACAGCAGGGGACGGAATCAGCCCCAGCATTTT
abundance: -; v_gene: TRBV5-5; j_gene: TRBJ2-7; d_gene: -; CDR3aa: CASTRRGLGLGNEQYF; CDR3nt: TGTGCCAGCACCCGGCGAGGGCTAGGCTTGGGTAACGAGCAGTACTTC
abundance: -; v_gene: TRBV20-1; j_gene: TRBJ2-5; d_gene: -; CDR3aa: CSARDWKDQETQYF; CDR3nt: TGCAGTGCTAGAGATTGGAAAGATCAAGAGACCCAGTACTTC
abundance: medium-sized; v_gene: TRBV30; j_gene: TRBJ2-2; d_gene: -; CDR3aa: CAWSVKATTTGELFF; CDR3nt: TGTGCCTGGAGTGTAAAGGCGACTACCACCGGGGAGCTGTTTTTT